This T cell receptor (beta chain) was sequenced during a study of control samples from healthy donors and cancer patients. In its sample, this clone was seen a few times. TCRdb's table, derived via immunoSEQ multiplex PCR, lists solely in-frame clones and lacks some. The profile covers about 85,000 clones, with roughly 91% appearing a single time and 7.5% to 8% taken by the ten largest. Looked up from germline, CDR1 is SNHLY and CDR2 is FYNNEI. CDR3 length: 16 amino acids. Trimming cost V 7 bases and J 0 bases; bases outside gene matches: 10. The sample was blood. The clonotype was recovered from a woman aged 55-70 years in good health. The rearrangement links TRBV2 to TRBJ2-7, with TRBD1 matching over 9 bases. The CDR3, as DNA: TGTGCCAGCACCCTCGACAGGGGGGAATACTCCTACGAGCAGTACTTC. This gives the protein CASTLDRGEYSYEQYF.